These T cell receptor beta chains were read from a single sample in a study of human CD8 memory T cell subsets. TCRdb re-called the 5' RACE reads, yielding one record per CDR3 amino acid sequence without DNA. The listing records about 12,000 distinct CDR3 sequences. The sequenced material came from CD8+ T cells from PBMCs. The receptors shown here come from a human donor in good health. Each CDR3 is given with its conserved first and last residue. Each record gives: clone size, J gene, CDR3 length, V gene, CDR3 protein. Clone size appears in some rows only: once, few, many, or a class for an expanded clone.

.,TRBJ2-2,18,TRBV6-2/TRBV6-3,CASSALVADDVNTGELFF
.,TRBJ2-7,15,TRBV19,CASSIRAGVSYEQYF
medium-sized,TRBJ1-2,14,TRBV6-6,CASSYYGQDYGYTF
.,TRBJ1-5,14,TRBV2,CASSGDDRFQPQHF
.,TRBJ2-1,13,TRBV11-2,CASSRTGLWEQFF
.,TRBJ2-7,18,TRBV27,CASSLLAGRSPLSYEQYF
.,TRBJ2-5,15,TRBV7-3,CASSPRDGDQETQYF
.,TRBJ2-2,15,TRBV6-1,CASSRLTGNTGELFF
.,TRBJ2-3,15,TRBV3-1,CASSTPGLSSDTQYF
.,TRBJ2-5,14,TRBV4-1,CASSQYAGTETQYF
.,TRBJ1-2,13,TRBV4-1,CASSGTGLYGYTF
.,TRBJ1-6,11,TRBV6-1,CASSDDAPLHF
.,TRBJ1-1,14,TRBV18,CASSPPMGNTEAFF
.,TRBJ2-3,14,TRBV12-3/TRBV12-4,CASSETVSTDTQYF
.,TRBJ2-1,13,TRBV20-1,CSARDLQSSEQFF
.,TRBJ2-7,17,TRBV4-2,CASSQEEEREVPYEQYF
.,TRBJ1-1,13,TRBV27,CASSLGGGTEAFF
.,TRBJ2-3,12,TRBV7-6,CASSQLENTQYF
.,TRBJ2-5,15,TRBV28,CASSPRVPMGETQYF
.,TRBJ1-5,16,TRBV4-1,CASSLAYDLEFQPQHF
.,TRBJ2-7,14,TRBV7-8,CASSPPQGRYEQYF
.,TRBJ2-7,15,TRBV20-1,CSARVRPGLHYEQYF
.,TRBJ2-7,13,TRBV19,CASSMGAGVEQYF
.,TRBJ2-2,17,TRBV4-3,CASSQDFYGSGAGELFF
.,TRBJ2-7,18,TRBV6-2/TRBV6-3,CASRRQDETGRLTYEQYF
.,TRBJ2-3,15,TRBV27,CASSFLGAAADTQYF
.,TRBJ1-2,15,TRBV4-3,CASSQDRWAFNGYTF
.,TRBJ2-7,15,TRBV2,CASLFTSGGDYEQYF
.,TRBJ2-1,14,TRBV20-1,CSAASGGLYNEQFF
.,TRBJ1-5,13,TRBV27,CASSPYSNQPQHF
.,TRBJ2-1,15,TRBV6-2/TRBV6-3,CASTVLAGGDNEQFF
.,TRBJ2-7,16,TRBV4-2,CASSQENSGGHYEQYF
.,TRBJ2-3,16,TRBV7-9,CASSPSSGGAPDTQYF
.,TRBJ1-5,13,TRBV21-1,CASRTGYNQPQHF
.,TRBJ1-2,13,TRBV20-1,CSARDRGENGYTF
.,TRBJ2-3,14,TRBV20-1,CSAFSSGVIDTQYF
.,TRBJ1-2,15,TRBV12-3/TRBV12-4,CASSLSLGPDGGYTF
.,TRBJ1-2,16,TRBV7-2,CASSLSKGSPYYGYTF
medium-sized,TRBJ2-7,17,TRBV27,CASSLGGLAGGSYEQYF
.,TRBJ2-1,15,TRBV10-3,CATVQGLAGINEQFF
.,TRBJ2-7,14,TRBV20-1,CSARTIAGWNEQYF
medium-sized,TRBJ2-3,17,TRBV4-3,CASSQDPGSRNADTQYF